These T cell receptor beta chains were read from a single sample in a study of blood T cell repertoires in COVID-19. TCRdb's copy holds only in-frame clones and misses some; the assay was immunoSEQ multiplex PCR. The sample has 300,000 to 400,000 clones, about nine tenths seen once. Sequenced sample: peripheral blood. Receptors were obtained from a man in his forties or fifties with active or convalescent COVID-19. Each CDR3 is given with its conserved first and last residue. D genes are given only for firm matches. Clone size is shown for a subset of rows, as once, few, many or a class of expanded clone.

. TRBJ1-1 TRBV10-3 . CAISERQGYTEAFF TGTGCCATCAGTGAAAGGCAGGGGTACACTGAAGCTTTCTTT
TRBD1 TRBJ2-6 TRBV15 . CATSRVMAGGVTGANVLTF TGTGCCACCAGCAGAGTTATGGCAGGGGGCGTTACTGGGGCCAACGTCCTGACTTTC
. TRBJ2-3 TRBV9 . CASSVAGGFTDTQYF TGTGCCAGCAGCGTAGCCGGGGGATTCACAGATACGCAGTATTTT
. TRBJ1-6 TRBV13 once CASSLVRGQNSPLHF TGTGCCAGCAGCTTAGTACGGGGACAAAACTCACCCCTCCACTTT
TRBD1 TRBJ1-1 TRBV15 once CATSIRQGIHTEAFF TGTGCCACCAGCATAAGACAGGGAATTCACACTGAAGCTTTCTTT
TRBD1 TRBJ2-2 TRBV28 . CASSMLTGGTGELFF TGTGCCAGCAGTATGTTGACAGGGGGCACCGGGGAGCTGTTTTTT
TRBD1 TRBJ1-2 TRBV19 . CASSIWRGRSGYTF TGTGCCAGTAGTATATGGAGGGGGCGAAGTGGCTACACCTTC
. TRBJ2-5 TRBV13 . CASSSGIQETQYF TGTGCCAGCAGCTCCGGGATCCAAGAGACCCAGTACTTC
. TRBJ2-2 TRBV3-1/TRBV3-2 . CASSLSTGELFF TGTGCCAGCAGCCTCAGCACCGGGGAGCTGTTTTTT
TRBD1 TRBJ1-5 TRBV24-1 . CATSDATGVRDQPQHF TGTGCCACCAGTGATGCCACAGGGGTTCGGGATCAGCCCCAGCATTTT
TRBD1 TRBJ1-2 TRBV5-1 . CASSLGQGEDGYTF TGCGCCAGCAGCTTGGGGCAGGGGGAAGATGGCTACACCTTC
. TRBJ2-7 TRBV4-1 . CASSQGQSYDYEQYF TGCGCCAGCAGCCAAGGACAGTCTTACGACTACGAGCAGTACTTC
TRBD1 TRBJ1-2 TRBV5-4 . CASSPGTGGVVYGYTF TGTGCCAGCAGCCCTGGGACAGGGGGCGTTGTCTACGGCTACACCTTC
. TRBJ2-7 TRBV28 . CASSTQGRWYF TGTGCCAGCAGCACTCAGGGGCGCTGGTACTTC
TRBD1 TRBJ2-7 TRBV7-9 . CASSSTGGSYEQYF TGTGCCAGCAGCTCGACAGGGGGCTCGTACGAGCAGTACTTC
. TRBJ2-1 TRBV10-3 . CAISAGTSYNEQFF TGTGCCATCAGTGCCGGGACTTCCTACAATGAGCAGTTCTTC
. TRBJ1-1 TRBV3-1/TRBV3-2 . CASSQQGNTEAFF TGTGCCAGCAGCCAACAGGGGAACACTGAAGCTTTCTTT
TRBD1 TRBJ1-4 TRBV18 . CASSEQGAGEKLFF TGTGCCAGCTCAGAACAGGGGGCCGGTGAAAAACTGTTTTTT
. TRBJ2-7 TRBV7-2 . CASSLKGSYEQYF TGTGCCAGCAGCTTAAAGGGGTCCTACGAGCAGTACTTC
. TRBJ1-6 TRBV4-3 . CASSQEVSGSTYNSPLHF TGCGCCAGCAGCCAAGAGGTCTCAGGTTCCACCTATAATTCACCCCTCCACTTT
. TRBJ2-3 TRBV7-3 . CASSLVNTDTQYF TGTGCCAGCAGCCTAGTGAACACAGATACGCAGTATTTT
TRBD1 TRBJ2-1 TRBV5-4 once CASSLPGGVRSNEQFF TGTGCCAGCAGCTTGCCAGGGGGCGTTCGGTCCAATGAGCAGTTCTTC
TRBD1 TRBJ2-1 TRBV24-1 . CATSAGTGEYSSSYNEQFF TGTGCCACCAGTGCCGGGACAGGGGAATATAGCAGCTCCTACAATGAGCAGTTCTTC
TRBD1 TRBJ1-2 TRBV28 . CASSLVSTGARGYTF TGTGCCAGCAGTTTGGTGTCGACAGGGGCGCGCGGCTACACCTTC
. TRBJ2-3 TRBV3-1/TRBV3-2 . CASSQGSNTQYF TGTGCCAGCAGCCAAGGTTCCAATACGCAGTATTTT
TRBD1 TRBJ2-5 TRBV28 . CASSWGQGLSGETQYF TGTGCCAGCAGTTGGGGACAGGGGTTAAGCGGTGAGACCCAGTACTTC
. TRBJ1-5 TRBV28 . CASSFSGQPQHF TGTGCCAGCAGTTTCTCGGGACAGCCCCAGCATTTT
. TRBJ1-1 TRBV28 . CASSPDRKAEAFF TGTGCCAGCAGTCCTGACAGGAAGGCTGAAGCTTTCTTT
. TRBJ2-5 TRBV2 . CASSVQQETQYF TGTGCCAGCAGTGTCCAGCAAGAGACCCAGTACTTC
TRBD1 TRBJ2-7 TRBV4-3 . CASSHIHRGGYEQYF TGCGCCAGCAGCCACATACACAGGGGCGGGTACGAGCAGTACTTC